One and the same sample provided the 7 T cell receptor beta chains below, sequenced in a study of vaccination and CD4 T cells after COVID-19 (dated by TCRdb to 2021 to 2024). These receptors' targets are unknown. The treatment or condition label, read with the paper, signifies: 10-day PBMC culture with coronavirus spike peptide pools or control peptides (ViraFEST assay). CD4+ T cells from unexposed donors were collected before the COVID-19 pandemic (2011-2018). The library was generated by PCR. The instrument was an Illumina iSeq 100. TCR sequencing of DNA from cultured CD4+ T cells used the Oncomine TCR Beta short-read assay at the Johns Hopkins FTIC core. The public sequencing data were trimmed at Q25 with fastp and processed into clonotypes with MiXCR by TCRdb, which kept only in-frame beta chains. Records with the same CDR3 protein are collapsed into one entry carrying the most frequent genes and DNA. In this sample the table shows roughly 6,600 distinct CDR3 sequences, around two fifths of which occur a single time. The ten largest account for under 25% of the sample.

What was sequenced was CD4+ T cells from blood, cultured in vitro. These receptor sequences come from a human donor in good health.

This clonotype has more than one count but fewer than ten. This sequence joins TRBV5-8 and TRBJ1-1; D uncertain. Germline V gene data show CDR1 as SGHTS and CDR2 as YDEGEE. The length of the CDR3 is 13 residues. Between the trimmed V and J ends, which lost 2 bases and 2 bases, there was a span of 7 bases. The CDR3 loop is CASSFTVNTEAFF. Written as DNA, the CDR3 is TGTGCCAGCAGCTTTACAGTTAACACTGAAGCTTTCTTT.

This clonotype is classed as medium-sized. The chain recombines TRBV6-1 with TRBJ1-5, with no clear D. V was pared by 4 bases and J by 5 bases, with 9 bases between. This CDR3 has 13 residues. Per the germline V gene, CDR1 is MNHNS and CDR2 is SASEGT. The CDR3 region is CASSGANHQPQHF. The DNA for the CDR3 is TGTGCCAGCAGTGGGGCTAATCATCAGCCCCAGCATTTT.

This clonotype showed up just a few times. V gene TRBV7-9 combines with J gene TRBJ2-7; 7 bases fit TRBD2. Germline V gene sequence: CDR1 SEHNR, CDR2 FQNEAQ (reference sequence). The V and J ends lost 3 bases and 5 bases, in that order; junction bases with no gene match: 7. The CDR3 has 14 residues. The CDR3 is CASSFLLTSDEQYF. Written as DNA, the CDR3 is TGTGCCAGCAGCTTCCTCCTAACTAGCGACGAGCAGTACTTC.

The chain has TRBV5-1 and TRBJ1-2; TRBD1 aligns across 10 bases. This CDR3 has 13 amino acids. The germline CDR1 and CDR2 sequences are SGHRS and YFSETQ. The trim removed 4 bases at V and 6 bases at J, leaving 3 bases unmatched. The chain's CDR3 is CASSPDRGHGYTF. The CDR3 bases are TGCGCCAGCAGCCCAGACAGGGGGCATGGCTACACCTTC.

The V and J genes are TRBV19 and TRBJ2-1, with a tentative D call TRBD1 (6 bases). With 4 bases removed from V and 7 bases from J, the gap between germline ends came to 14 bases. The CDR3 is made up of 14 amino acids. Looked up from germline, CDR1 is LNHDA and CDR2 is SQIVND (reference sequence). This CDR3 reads CASSTTGFPNEQFF. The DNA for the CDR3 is TGTGCCAGTAGTACCACAGGGTTCCCAAATGAGCAGTTCTTC.

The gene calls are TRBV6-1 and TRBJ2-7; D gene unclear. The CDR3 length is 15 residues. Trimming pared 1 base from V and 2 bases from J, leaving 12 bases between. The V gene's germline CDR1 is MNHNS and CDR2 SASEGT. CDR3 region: CASSEVSPPPYEQYF. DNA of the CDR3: TGTGCCAGCAGTGAAGTATCACCACCACCCTACGAGCAGTACTTC.

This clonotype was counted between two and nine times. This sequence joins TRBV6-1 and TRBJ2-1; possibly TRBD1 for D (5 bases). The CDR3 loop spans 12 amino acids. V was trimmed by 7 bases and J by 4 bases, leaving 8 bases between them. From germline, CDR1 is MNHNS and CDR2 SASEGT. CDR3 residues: CASMKGYNEQFF. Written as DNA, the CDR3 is TGTGCCAGCATGAAGGGGTACAATGAGCAGTTCTTC.